Given below is one T cell receptor (beta chain) in context. The V gene's germline CDR1 is SGHTA and CDR2 FQGNSA. V was pared by 1 base and J by 4 bases, with 11 bases between. This CDR3 comprises 14 residues. The source of the sample is a study of OX40 agonist ivuxolimab in advanced cancers. Clones were read by immunoSEQ multiplex PCR, and TCRdb kept only the in-frame ones, dropping some. The data hold 55,000 to 70,000 clones, with 70% to 90% observed a single time. The sample in question was CD4+ or CD8+ T cells sorted from blood, obtained in a trial of the OX40 agonist ivuxolimab. The sequence was obtained from an adult with an advanced solid tumor such as melanoma, head and neck, liver or kidney cancer. This rearrangement joins TRBV7-2 to TRBJ2-7, with D possibly TRBD2 on 6 matching bases. The CDR3 spells CASSLGGVGYEQYF. CDR3 coding DNA: TGTGCCAGCAGCTTAGGGGGGGTCGGTTACGAGCAGTACTTC.